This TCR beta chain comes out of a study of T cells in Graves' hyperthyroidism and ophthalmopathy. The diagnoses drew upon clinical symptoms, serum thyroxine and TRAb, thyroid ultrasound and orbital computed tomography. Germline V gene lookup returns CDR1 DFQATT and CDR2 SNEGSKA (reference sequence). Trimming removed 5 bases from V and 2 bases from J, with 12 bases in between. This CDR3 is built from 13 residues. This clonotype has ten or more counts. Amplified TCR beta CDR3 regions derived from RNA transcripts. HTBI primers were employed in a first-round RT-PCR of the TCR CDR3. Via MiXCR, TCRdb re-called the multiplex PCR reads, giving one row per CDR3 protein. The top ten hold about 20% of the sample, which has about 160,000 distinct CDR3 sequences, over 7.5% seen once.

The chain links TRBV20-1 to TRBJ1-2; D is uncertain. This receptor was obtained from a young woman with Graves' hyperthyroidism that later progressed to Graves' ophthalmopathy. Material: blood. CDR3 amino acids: CSALRVTNYGYTF. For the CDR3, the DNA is TGCAGTGCTCTCCGGGTTACGAACTATGGCTACACCTTC.